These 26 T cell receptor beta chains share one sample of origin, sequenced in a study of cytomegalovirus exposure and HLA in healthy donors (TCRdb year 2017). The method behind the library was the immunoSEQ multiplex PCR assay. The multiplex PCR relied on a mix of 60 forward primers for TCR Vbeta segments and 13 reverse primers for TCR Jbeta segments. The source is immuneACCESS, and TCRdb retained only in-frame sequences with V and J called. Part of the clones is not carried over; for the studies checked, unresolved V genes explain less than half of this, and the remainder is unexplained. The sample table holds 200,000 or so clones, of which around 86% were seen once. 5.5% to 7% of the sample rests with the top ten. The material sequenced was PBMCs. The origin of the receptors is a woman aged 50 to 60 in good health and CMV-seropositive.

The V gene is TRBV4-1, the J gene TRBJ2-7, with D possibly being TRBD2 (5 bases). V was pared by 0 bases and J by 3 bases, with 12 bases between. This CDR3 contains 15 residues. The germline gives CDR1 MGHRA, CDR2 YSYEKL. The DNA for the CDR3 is TGCGCCAGCAGCCAAGAGCCCTTACGGGACTACGAGCAGTACTTC. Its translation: CASSQEPLRDYEQYF.

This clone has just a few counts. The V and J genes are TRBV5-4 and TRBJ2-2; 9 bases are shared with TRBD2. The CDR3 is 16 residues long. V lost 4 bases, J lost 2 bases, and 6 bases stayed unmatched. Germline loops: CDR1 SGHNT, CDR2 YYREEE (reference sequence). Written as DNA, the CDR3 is TGTGCCAGCAGCCCGATAGCGGGAGTAAACACCGGGGAGCTGTTTTTT. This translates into CASSPIAGVNTGELFF.

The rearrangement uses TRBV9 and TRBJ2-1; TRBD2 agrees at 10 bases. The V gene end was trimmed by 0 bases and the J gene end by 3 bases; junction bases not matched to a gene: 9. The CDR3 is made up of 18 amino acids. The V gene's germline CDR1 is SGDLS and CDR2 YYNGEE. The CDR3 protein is CASSVGQGLAGDYNEQFF. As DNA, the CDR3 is TGTGCCAGCAGCGTAGGCCAAGGGCTAGCGGGGGACTACAATGAGCAGTTCTTC. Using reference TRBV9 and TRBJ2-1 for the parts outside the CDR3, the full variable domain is DSGVTQTPKHLITATGQRVTLRCSPRSGDLSVYWYQQSLDQGLQFLIQYYNGEERAKGNILERFSAQQFPDLHSELNLSSLELGDSALYFCASSVGQGLAGDYNEQFFGPGTRLTVL.

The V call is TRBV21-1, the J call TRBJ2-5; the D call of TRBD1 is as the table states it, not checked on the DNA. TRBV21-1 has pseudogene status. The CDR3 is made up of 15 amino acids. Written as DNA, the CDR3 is TGTGCCAGCAATGTAAGCAGGGTCGTAGGGGAGACCCAGTACTTC. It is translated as CASNVSRVVGETQYF.

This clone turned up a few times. The CDR3 sequence: CASNDRLNTEAFF. The CDR3 nucleotides read TGTGCCAGCAATGACAGGTTGAACACTGAAGCTTTCTTT. The chain carries TRBV6-1 and TRBJ1-1; TRBD1 might be the D (6 bases). The CDR3 has 13 residues. V was clipped by 7 bases and J by 0 bases, with 9 bases between them. In germline, CDR1 is MNHNS, CDR2 SASEGT.

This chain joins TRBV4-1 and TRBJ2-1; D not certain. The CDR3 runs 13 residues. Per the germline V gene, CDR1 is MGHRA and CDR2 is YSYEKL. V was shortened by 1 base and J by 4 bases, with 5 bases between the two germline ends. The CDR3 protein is CASSQVSYNEQFF. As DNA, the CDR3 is TGCGCCAGCAGCCAAGTGTCATACAATGAGCAGTTCTTC.

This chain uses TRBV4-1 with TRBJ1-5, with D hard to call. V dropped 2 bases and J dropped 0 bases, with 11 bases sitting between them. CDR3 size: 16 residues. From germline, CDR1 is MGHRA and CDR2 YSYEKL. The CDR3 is CASSQTADFSNQPQHF. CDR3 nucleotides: TGCGCCAGCAGCCAAACGGCGGACTTTAGCAATCAGCCCCAGCATTTT.

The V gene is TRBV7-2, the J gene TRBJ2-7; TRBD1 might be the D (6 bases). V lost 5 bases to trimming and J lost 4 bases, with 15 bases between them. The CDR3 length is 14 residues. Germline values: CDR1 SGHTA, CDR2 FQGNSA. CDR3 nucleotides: TGTGCCAGCAGCACCTATGAGGGGGATTACGAGCAGTACTTC. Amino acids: CASSTYEGDYEQYF.

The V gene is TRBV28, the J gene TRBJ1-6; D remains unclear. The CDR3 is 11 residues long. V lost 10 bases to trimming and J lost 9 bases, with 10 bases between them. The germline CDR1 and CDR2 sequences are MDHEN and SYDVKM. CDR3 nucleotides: TGTGCCACTCGCGGCAGTTCACCCCTCCACTTT. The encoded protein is CATRGSSPLHF.

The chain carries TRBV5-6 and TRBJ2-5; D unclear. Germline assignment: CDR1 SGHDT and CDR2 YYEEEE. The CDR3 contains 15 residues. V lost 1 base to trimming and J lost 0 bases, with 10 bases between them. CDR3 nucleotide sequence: TGTGCCAGCAGCTTGCTGGTGGCAGACCAAGAGACCCAGTACTTC. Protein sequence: CASSLLVADQETQYF.

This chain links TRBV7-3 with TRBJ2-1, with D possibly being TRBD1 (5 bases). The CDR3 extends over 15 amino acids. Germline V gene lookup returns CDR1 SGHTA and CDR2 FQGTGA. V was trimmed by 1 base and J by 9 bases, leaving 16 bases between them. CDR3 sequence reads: CASSLSFTPRGEQFF. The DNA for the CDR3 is TGTGCCAGCAGCTTAAGCTTTACTCCTAGGGGTGAGCAGTTCTTC.

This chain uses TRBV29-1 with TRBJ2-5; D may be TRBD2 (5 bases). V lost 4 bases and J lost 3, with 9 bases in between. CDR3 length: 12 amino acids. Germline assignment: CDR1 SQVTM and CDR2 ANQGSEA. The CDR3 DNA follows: TGCAGCGTTGGCCCCGGGGAAGAGACCCAGTACTTC. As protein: CSVGPGEETQYF.

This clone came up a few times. CDR3 nucleotides: TGCGCCAGCAGCTTCGGGGGGGACACTGAAGCTTTCTTT. This codes for CASSFGGDTEAFF. This chain joins TRBV5-1 and TRBJ1-1; perhaps TRBD1 as D (5 bases). Trimming pared 2 bases from V and 3 bases from J, leaving 8 bases between. The CDR3 length is 13 residues. Per germline, CDR1 SGHRS and CDR2 YFSETQ.

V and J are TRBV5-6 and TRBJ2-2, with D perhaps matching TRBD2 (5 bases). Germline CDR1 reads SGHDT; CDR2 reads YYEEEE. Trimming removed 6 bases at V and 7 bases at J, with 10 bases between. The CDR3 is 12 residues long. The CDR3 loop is CASNSRDGELFF. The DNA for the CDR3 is TGTGCCAGCAACTCTCGGGACGGGGAGCTGTTTTTT. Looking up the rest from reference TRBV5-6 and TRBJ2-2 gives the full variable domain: DAGVTQSPTHLIKTRGQQVTLRCSPKSGHDTVSWYQQALGQGPQFIFQYYEEEERQRGNFPDRFSGHQFPNYSSELNVNALLLGDSALYLCASNSRDGELFFGEGSRLTVL.

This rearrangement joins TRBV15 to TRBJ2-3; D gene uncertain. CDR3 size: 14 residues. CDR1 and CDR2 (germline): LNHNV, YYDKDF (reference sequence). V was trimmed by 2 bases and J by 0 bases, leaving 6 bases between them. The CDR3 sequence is CATSRPTSTDTQYF. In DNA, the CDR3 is TGTGCCACCAGCAGACCAACTAGCACAGATACGCAGTATTTT.

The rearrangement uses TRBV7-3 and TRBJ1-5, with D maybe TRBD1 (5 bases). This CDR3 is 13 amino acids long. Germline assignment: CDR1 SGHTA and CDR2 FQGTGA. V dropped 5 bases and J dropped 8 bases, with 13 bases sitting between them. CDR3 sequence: CASSASPGEPQHF. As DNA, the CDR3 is TGTGCCAGCAGCGCGTCCCCGGGGGAGCCCCAGCATTTT.

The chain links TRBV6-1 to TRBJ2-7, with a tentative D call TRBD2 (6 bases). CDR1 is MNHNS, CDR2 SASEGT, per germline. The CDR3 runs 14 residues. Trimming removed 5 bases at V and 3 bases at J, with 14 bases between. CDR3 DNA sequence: TGTGCCAGCAGTTCCCCCGGGACTTTCTACGAGCAGTACTTC. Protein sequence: CASSSPGTFYEQYF.

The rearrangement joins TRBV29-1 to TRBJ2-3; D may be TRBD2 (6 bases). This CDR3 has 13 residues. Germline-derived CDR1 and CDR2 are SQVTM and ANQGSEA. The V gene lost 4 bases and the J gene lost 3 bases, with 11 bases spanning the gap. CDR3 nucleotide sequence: TGCAGCGTTGGGGTCGGGAGAACAGATACGCAGTATTTT. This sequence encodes CSVGVGRTDTQYF.

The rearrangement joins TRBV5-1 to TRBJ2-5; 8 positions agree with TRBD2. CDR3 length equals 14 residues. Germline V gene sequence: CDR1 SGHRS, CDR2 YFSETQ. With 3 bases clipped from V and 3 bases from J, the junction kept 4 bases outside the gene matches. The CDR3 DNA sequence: TGCGCCAGCAGCTGGCAAGCGGGAGAAGAGACCCAGTACTTC. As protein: CASSWQAGEETQYF.

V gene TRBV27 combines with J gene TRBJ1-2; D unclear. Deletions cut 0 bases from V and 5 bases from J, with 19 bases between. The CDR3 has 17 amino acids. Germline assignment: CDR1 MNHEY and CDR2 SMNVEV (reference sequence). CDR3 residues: CASSLSTVLRSIYGYTF. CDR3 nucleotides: TGTGCCAGCAGTTTATCCACAGTGTTGCGTTCGATTTATGGCTACACCTTC.

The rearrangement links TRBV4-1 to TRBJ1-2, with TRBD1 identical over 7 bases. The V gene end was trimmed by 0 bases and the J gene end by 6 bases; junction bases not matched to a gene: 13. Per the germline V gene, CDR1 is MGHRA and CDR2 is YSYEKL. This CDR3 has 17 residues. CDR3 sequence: CASSQDRGPGTENGYTF. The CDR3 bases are TGCGCCAGCAGCCAAGATAGGGGCCCCGGGACAGAGAATGGCTACACCTTC.

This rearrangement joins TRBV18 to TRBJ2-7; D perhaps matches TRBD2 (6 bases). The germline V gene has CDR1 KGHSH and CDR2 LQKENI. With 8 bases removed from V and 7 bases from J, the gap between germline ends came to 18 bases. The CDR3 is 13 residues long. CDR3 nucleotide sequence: TGTGCCAGCGCGGACCTAGGCGGGGAAGAGCAGTACTTC. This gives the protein CASADLGGEEQYF. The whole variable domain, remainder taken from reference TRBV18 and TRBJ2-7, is NAGVMQNPRHLVRRRGQEARLRCSPMKGHSHVYWYRQLPEEGLKFMVYLQKENIIDESGMPKERFSAEFPKEGPSILRIQQVVRGDSAAYFCASADLGGEEQYFGPGTRLTVT.

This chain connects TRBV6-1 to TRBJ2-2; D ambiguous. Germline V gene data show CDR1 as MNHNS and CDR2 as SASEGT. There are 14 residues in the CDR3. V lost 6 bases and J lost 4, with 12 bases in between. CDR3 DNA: TGTGCCAGCAGCACGACTGTGCTCACCGGGGAGCTGTTTTTT. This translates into CASSTTVLTGELFF.

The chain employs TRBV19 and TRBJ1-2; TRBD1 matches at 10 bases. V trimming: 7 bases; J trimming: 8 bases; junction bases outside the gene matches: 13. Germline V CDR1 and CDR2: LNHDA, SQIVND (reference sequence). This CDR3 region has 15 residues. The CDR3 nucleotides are TGTGCCAGTAACCCGGCGACAGGGGGCGCGAAAGGCTACACCTTC. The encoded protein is CASNPATGGAKGYTF.

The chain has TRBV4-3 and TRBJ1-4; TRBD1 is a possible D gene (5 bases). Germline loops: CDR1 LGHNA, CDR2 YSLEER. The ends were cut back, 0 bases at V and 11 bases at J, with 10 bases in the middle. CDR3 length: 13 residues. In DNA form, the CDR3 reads TGCGCCAGCAGCCAAGACAGGGTGGAGAAACTGTTTTTT. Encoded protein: CASSQDRVEKLFF.

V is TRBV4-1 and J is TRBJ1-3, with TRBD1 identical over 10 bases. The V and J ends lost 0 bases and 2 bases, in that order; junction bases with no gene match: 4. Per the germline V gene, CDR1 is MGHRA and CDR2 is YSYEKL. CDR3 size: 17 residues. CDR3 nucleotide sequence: TGCGCCAGCAGCCAAGAGGGACAGGGGTTCGCTGGAAACACCATATATTTT. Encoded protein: CASSQEGQGFAGNTIYF.